The clone carrying this T cell receptor beta chain was detected only once. This sample was included in a study of shared clonotypes between healthy human individuals. Method: immunoSEQ multiplex PCR; TCRdb's copy keeps in-frame clones and lacks some. The repertoire holds around 1.5 million clones, with 98% as singletons. Sequencing was done on a sample of naive CD4+ T cells sorted from blood. This sample's subset: CD45RA+ positively selected. The sequence was collected from a man aged 25-45 years in good health.

This CDR3 is CASVDDSGNTIYF. The DNA of the CDR3 is TGCGCCAGCGTAGACGATTCTGGAAACACCATATATTTT. V and J are TRBV5-1 and TRBJ1-3; D remains unclear. The CDR3 has 13 residues. Germline loops: CDR1 SGHRS, CDR2 YFSETQ. V was clipped by 7 bases and J by 1 base, with 9 bases between them.